This T cell receptor (beta chain) came from a study of glioma-infiltrating T cells. General study findings and limits: Above-expected tissue-blood divergence occurred in all gliomas, most in low-grade ones.

The iRepertoire nested amplicon-rescue multiplex PCR amplified TCR alpha and beta CDR3s from RNA. TCRdb analysed the multiplex PCR reads with MiXCR anew, one entry per CDR3 protein. The sample has around 350,000 distinct CDR3 sequences, approximately 42% seen once; the top ten hold around 12%. In its sample, this clonotype was seen a few times. The antigen is unknown. Germline assignment: CDR1 DFQATT and CDR2 SNEGSKA (reference sequence). Unmatched junction bases numbered 15, after V lost 6 bases and J lost 7 bases. There are 15 residues in the CDR3. Sequencing used glioma tissue, nonneoplastic brain tissue, or PBMCs (not recorded which). This clonotype originated in a human donor with low-grade glioma or glioblastoma, undergoing nonglioma brain surgery, or in good health (not recorded which). The gene calls are TRBV20-1 and TRBJ2-7; 10 nucleotides match TRBD2. The CDR3 region is CSAVTNPGLAREQYF. The DNA for the CDR3 is TGCAGTGCCGTTACTAACCCGGGACTAGCGAGGGAGCAGTACTTC.